The rows below give T cell receptor beta chains drawn from one sample of a study of shared clonotypes between healthy human individuals. Sequencing was performed with immunoSEQ multiplex PCR; in TCRdb, only in-frame clones are kept and a portion is missing. Of about a million clones detected, roughly 80% appear once; the ten largest clones hold more than 0.85%. Sequences were obtained from memory CD4+ T cells from PBMCs. These receptors were obtained from a man between 18 and 29 years old in good health. Some clones in this sample may be carry-over from other donors' samples. Each CDR3 is given with its conserved first and last residue. The D gene is left open where the match is weak. Not every row has a clone size; where given, it reads once, few, many or a size class.

d_gene,v_gene,abundance,j_gene,CDR3nt,CDR3aa
NA,TRBV7-2,NA,TRBJ1-4,TGTGCCAGCAGCTTATTCCCGGGGGCGGCAACTAATGAAAAACTGTTTTTT,CASSLFPGAATNEKLFF
TRBD1,TRBV27,once,TRBJ2-1,TGTGCCAGCACCCCGGGACAGGGGGCAGCTGAGCAGTTCTTC,CASTPGQGAAEQFF
TRBD1,TRBV14,NA,TRBJ2-7,TGTGTGGCAGCAGCCAATTTGGGACAGGGAAACCACGAGCAGTACTTC,CVAAANLGQGNHEQYF
NA,TRBV27,NA,TRBJ2-7,TGTGCCAGCAGTTTATGGGGGTCCTACGAGCAGTACTTC,CASSLWGSYEQYF
NA,TRBV19,few,TRBJ1-2,TGTGCCAGTAGTAAAGGGGTATATGGCTACACCTTC,CASSKGVYGYTF
TRBD1,TRBV30,NA,TRBJ2-2,TGTGCCTGGAAGGGGGCATGGAGGCCGAACACCGGGGAGCTGTTTTTT,CAWKGAWRPNTGELFF
NA,TRBV5-4,NA,TRBJ2-1,TGTGCCAGCAGCTTGGGTTCCCGTTCCTACAATGAGCAGTTCTTC,CASSLGSRSYNEQFF
NA,TRBV5-1,once,TRBJ2-5,TGCGCCAGCAGCTTGGGGGGCCTTCAAGAGACCCAGTACTTC,CASSLGGLQETQYF
NA,TRBV18,NA,TRBJ2-2,TGTGCCAGCTCACCACTCCAAGGGGTAACCGGGGAGCTGTTTTTT,CASSPLQGVTGELFF
NA,TRBV19,NA,TRBJ2-1,TGTGCCAGTAGTCTAAGGGGGGGGACCTACAATGAGCAGTTCTTC,CASSLRGGTYNEQFF
TRBD1,TRBV18,NA,TRBJ1-1,TGTGCCAGCTCACCAGGGGCAGGGGGCGTGTTAACTGAAGCTTTCTTT,CASSPGAGGVLTEAFF
TRBD1,TRBV7-3,NA,TRBJ1-5,TGTGCCAGCAGCTTAATATGCCAGGGGGTTGGTCAGCCCCAGCATTTT,CASSLICQGVGQPQHF
NA,TRBV4-1,NA,TRBJ2-1,TGCGCCAGCAGCCGTCCCCCGGATGAGCAGTTCTTC,CASSRPPDEQFF
TRBD1,TRBV15,NA,TRBJ1-1,TGTGCCACCAGCTTACAGGGGCGCGACACTGAAGCTTTCTTT,CATSLQGRDTEAFF
TRBD1,TRBV18,NA,TRBJ1-1,TGTGCCAGCTCACCCCAGACAGGGGGGAACACTGAAGCTTTCTTT,CASSPQTGGNTEAFF
TRBD1,TRBV6-1,NA,TRBJ1-2,TGTGCCAGCAGTGAAGATTTCAGGGGGCGCGCCAACTATGGCTACACCTTC,CASSEDFRGRANYGYTF
NA,TRBV2,NA,TRBJ1-5,TGTGCCAGCAGTGAGGGGATGCCCCAGCCCCAGCATTTT,CASSEGMPQPQHF
TRBD1,TRBV5-1,few,TRBJ1-5,TGCGCCAGCAGCCAAGAACCACAGGGGAGGGGTCAGCCCCAGCATTTT,CASSQEPQGRGQPQHF
NA,TRBV28,NA,TRBJ1-2,TGTGCCAGCGCCCCCGGACCCCGCTACGGCTACACCTTC,CASAPGPRYGYTF
NA,TRBV19,NA,TRBJ1-3,TGTGCCAGTAGTCCGGGGGGATCTGGAAACACCATATATTTT,CASSPGGSGNTIYF
TRBD1,TRBV10-3,NA,TRBJ1-5,TGTGCCATCAGTGAAAGGGACAGCCTCACTCATCAGCCCCAGCATTTT,CAISERDSLTHQPQHF
NA,TRBV27,NA,TRBJ2-1,TGTGCCAGCAGTGCGCCCCGGGACGGGTACTACAATGAGCAGTTCTTC,CASSAPRDGYYNEQFF
NA,TRBV21-1,few,TRBJ2-3,TGTGCCAGCAGCAACCCCCAGGACCCCACAGATACGCAGTATTTT,CASSNPQDPTDTQYF
TRBD1,TRBV7-3,NA,TRBJ1-1,TGTGCCAGCAGTTTCGGACAGGGCACTGAAGCTTTCTTT,CASSFGQGTEAFF
TRBD2,TRBV7-3,NA,TRBJ2-3,TGTGCCAGCAGCTTAATCCGGCGGGAGAGAACAGATACGCAGTATTTT,CASSLIRRERTDTQYF
NA,TRBV2,NA,TRBJ1-1,TGTGCCAGCGGTCAGAGGGACGACACTGAAGCTTTCTTT,CASGQRDDTEAFF
NA,TRBV28,NA,TRBJ2-7,TGTGCCAGCAGTTACATCTCCTACGAGCAGTACTTC,CASSYISYEQYF
NA,TRBV29-1,NA,TRBJ1-1,TGCAGCGCAGAGGGGGACACCGAGGGAGCTTTCTTT,CSAEGDTEGAFF
NA,TRBV27,NA,TRBJ2-1,TGTGCCAGCAGATGGGATTGGCGGAGCTCCTACAATGAGCAGTTCTTC,CASRWDWRSSYNEQFF
NA,TRBV15,NA,TRBJ1-2,TGTGCCACCAGCAGAGAAACAACGTCAGGGTATGGCTACACCTTC,CATSRETTSGYGYTF
NA,TRBV18,NA,TRBJ1-2,TGTGCCAGCTCACCAACGGCAGATAGTGGGGGCTACACCTTC,CASSPTADSGGYTF
NA,TRBV27,NA,TRBJ1-2,TGTGCCAGCAGTTTGACAGGTCCTTATGGCTACACCTTC,CASSLTGPYGYTF
NA,TRBV9,once,TRBJ2-5,TGTGCCAGCAGCGTAGGGCGGGTACGAGAGACCCAGTACTTC,CASSVGRVRETQYF
NA,TRBV6-1,NA,TRBJ1-5,TGTGCCAGCAGTGACAGGGCTAGCAATCAGCCCCAGCATTTT,CASSDRASNQPQHF
TRBD1,TRBV28,once,TRBJ1-1,TGTGCCAGCAGACGACAGGGGTCTGAAGCTTTCTTT,CASRRQGSEAFF
TRBD2,TRBV4-1,NA,TRBJ2-1,TGCGCCAGCAGCCAAGGGACTTCGCCTAGCGGCTCCTACAATGAGCAGTTCTTC,CASSQGTSPSGSYNEQFF